Listed here are 5 T cell receptor beta chains from one sample, sequenced in a study of cytomegalovirus exposure and HLA in healthy donors. The PCR ran on 60 Vbeta and 13 Jbeta primers. The table came from immunoSEQ multiplex PCR; TCRdb's copy has only in-frame clones and leaves some out. The table lists fewer than 120,000 clones, around 83% of them singletons. The sample consisted of PBMCs. These TCRs come from a woman in her fifties or sixties in good health and CMV-seropositive.

A few counts support this clone. This chain connects TRBV19 to TRBJ2-1; a weak D match, TRBD2 (6 bases). Looked up from germline, CDR1 is LNHDA and CDR2 is SQIVND (reference sequence). This CDR3 spans 16 amino acids. The V and J ends lost 6 bases and 4 bases respectively, with 19 bases between them. The CDR3 is CASRPSGSGEYNEQFF. The CDR3 DNA reads as TGTGCCAGTAGACCATCGGGTAGCGGTGAATACAATGAGCAGTTCTTC.

This clone showed up just a few times. This chain joins TRBV5-6 and TRBJ1-2, with D unclear. Germline CDR1 and CDR2: SGHDT and YYEEEE. The CDR3 runs to 12 residues. Trimming stripped 1 base from V and 4 bases from J, with 5 bases between. The CDR3 spells CASSLSSYGYTF. In DNA, the CDR3 is TGTGCCAGCAGCTTGTCCAGCTATGGCTACACCTTC.

This chain uses TRBV7-9 with TRBJ1-5; D not resolved. The germline V gene has CDR1 SEHNR and CDR2 FQNEAQ (reference sequence). The CDR3 is 15 amino acids. V was cut by 5 bases and J by 0 bases, with 11 bases left in between. For the CDR3, the DNA is TGTGCCAGCAGCGATACTAGTGTTAGCAATCAGCCCCAGCATTTT. Amino acids: CASSDTSVSNQPQHF.

The rearrangement links TRBV7-9 to TRBJ1-2; unclear D gene. Germline V CDR1 and CDR2: SEHNR, FQNEAQ (reference sequence). The CDR3 totals 15 residues. The germline V and J ends were trimmed by 1 base and 4 bases, with 13 bases remaining between them. The CDR3 nucleotides are TGTGCCAGCAGCTTAGAGCTTGCGAGCGCCTATGGCTACACCTTC. Translation: CASSLELASAYGYTF.

The rearrangement joins TRBV4-1 to TRBJ1-5; unclear D gene. Germline values: CDR1 MGHRA, CDR2 YSYEKL. V lost 4 bases and J lost 6, with 13 bases in between. CDR3 length: 14 residues. In nucleotides, the CDR3 is TGCGCCAGCAGCCTGGAGATGGTGGGTCAGCCCCAGCATTTT. Translation gives CASSLEMVGQPQHF.